Below are 22 T cell receptor beta chains sequenced from a single sample in a study of blood T cell repertoires in COVID-19. Profiled with immunoSEQ multiplex PCR; TCRdb holds only in-frame clones, not every one. The sample includes over 50,000 clones, more than 75% seen only once; the top ten take roughly 7.2%. The sequencing input was peripheral blood. The receptors were gathered from a man aged 55-75 years with acute or convalescent COVID-19.

The chain employs TRBV7-2 and TRBJ2-3; D is perhaps TRBD2 (5 bases). Germline V gene data show CDR1 as SGHTA and CDR2 as FQGNSA. V was shortened by 4 bases and J by 6 bases, with 17 bases between the two germline ends. The CDR3 sequence is 15 residues long. The CDR3 bases are TGTGCCAGCAGCTACTCCCCTAGCAGTATCGATACGCAGTATTTT. Translating it yields CASSYSPSSIDTQYF.

This clone came up once. V and J are TRBV11-3 and TRBJ1-5, with a weak D call TRBD1 (6 bases). This CDR3 is built from 15 residues. V was clipped by 4 bases and J by 3 bases, with 13 bases between them. Germline V gene sequence: CDR1 SGHNT, CDR2 YENEEA. In DNA, the CDR3 is TGTGCCAGCAGCTCGTTACGGACAGTCAATCAGCCCCAGCATTTT. This translates into CASSSLRTVNQPQHF.

The chain is built from TRBV27 and TRBJ1-2; 8 positions match TRBD1. Germline CDR1 reads MNHEY; CDR2 reads SMNVEV (reference sequence). This CDR3 is 12 amino acids long. After removal of 6 bases from V and 7 bases from J, the junction contained 4 bases not matched to a gene. The DNA for the CDR3 is TGTGCCAGCAGGACAGGGGCCGGTGGCTACACCTTC. It is translated as CASRTGAGGYTF.

The rearrangement links TRBV9 to TRBJ1-1; D is possibly TRBD1 (6 bases). V lost 0 bases and J 1 base, leaving 13 bases between the germline ends. CDR1 and CDR2 from the germline V gene are SGDLS and YYNGEE. The length of the CDR3 is 16 residues. The CDR3 region is CASSVGLGGPNTEAFF. The CDR3 nucleotides are TGTGCCAGCAGCGTAGGATTGGGGGGGCCGAACACTGAAGCTTTCTTT. The full variable domain, rest sourced from reference TRBV9 and TRBJ1-1, is DSGVTQTPKHLITATGQRVTLRCSPRSGDLSVYWYQQSLDQGLQFLIQYYNGEERAKGNILERFSAQQFPDLHSELNLSSLELGDSALYFCASSVGLGGPNTEAFFGQGTRLTVV.

This clone came up once. V and J are TRBV4-1 and TRBJ2-7, with D possibly matching TRBD2 (5 bases). Germline lookup yields CDR1 MGHRA and CDR2 YSYEKL. Trimming removed 1 base at V and 3 bases at J, with 13 bases between. The CDR3 has 15 amino acids. The CDR3 here is CASSQGEQAIYEQYF. CDR3 bases: TGCGCCAGCAGCCAAGGGGAGCAGGCTATCTACGAGCAGTACTTC.

This rearrangement joins TRBV24-1 to TRBJ1-2; 9 positions match TRBD1. The V and J ends lost 5 bases and 0 bases, in that order; junction bases with no gene match: 18. The length of the CDR3 is 20 residues. CDR1 and CDR2 from the germline V gene are KGHDR and SFDVKD. The CDR3 region is CATSVEPIRDRVRSNYGYTF. CDR3 nucleotides: TGTGCCACCAGTGTAGAGCCAATAAGGGACAGGGTTCGCTCTAACTATGGCTACACCTTC.

The CDR3 reads CASTSTVNTEAFF. Here the CDR3 DNA reads TGTGCCAGCACCTCGACAGTGAACACTGAAGCTTTCTTT. The chain carries TRBV27 and TRBJ1-1, with a weak D call TRBD1 (5 bases). The CDR3 is made up of 13 amino acids. Germline-derived CDR1 and CDR2 are MNHEY and SMNVEV (reference sequence). Between the trimmed V and J ends, which lost 7 bases and 0 bases, there was a span of 9 bases.

V is TRBV19 and J is TRBJ1-1; TRBD1 is a possible D gene (6 bases). The V end was cut by 3 bases, the J end by 5 bases, with 10 bases between. The CDR3 sequence is 13 residues long. CDR1 is LNHDA, CDR2 SQIVND, per germline (reference sequence). CDR3 DNA: TGTGCCAGTAGTATTGACAGGACAACTGAAGCTTTCTTT. Amino acids: CASSIDRTTEAFF. The complete variable domain, with remaining parts taken from reference TRBV19 and TRBJ1-1, reads DGGITQSPKYLFRKEGQNVTLSCEQNLNHDAMYWYRQDPGQGLRLIYYSQIVNDFQKGDIAEGYSVSREKKESFPLTVTSAQKNPTAFYLCASSIDRTTEAFFGQGTRLTVV.

The chain recombines TRBV11-2 with TRBJ2-7; 10 bases align to TRBD1. The CDR3 sequence is 16 residues long. Germline CDR1 and CDR2: SGHAT and FQNNGV. Unmatched junction bases numbered 9, after V lost 1 base and J lost 6 bases. The CDR3 here is CASSLGPGTGAIEQYF. The DNA of the CDR3 is TGTGCCAGCAGCTTAGGGCCAGGGACAGGGGCTATCGAGCAGTACTTC.

The genes are TRBV27 and TRBJ2-1; 12 bases match TRBD2. V trimming: 5 bases; J trimming: 8 bases; junction bases outside the gene matches: 7. The CDR3 is 15 amino acids. CDR1 is MNHEY, CDR2 SMNVEV, per germline (reference sequence). The CDR3 here is CASSPSGGAVDEQFF. DNA for the CDR3: TGTGCCAGCAGTCCTAGCGGGGGGGCAGTTGATGAGCAGTTCTTC.

V and J are TRBV6-5 and TRBJ2-7; tentatively, D is TRBD1 (6 bases). V shed 6 bases and J shed 4 bases, with 16 bases lying between them. The CDR3 loop spans 14 amino acids. Looked up from germline, CDR1 is MNHEY and CDR2 is SVGAGI. The CDR3 protein is CASSSGVGAYEQYF. The CDR3 coding sequence is TGTGCCAGCAGCTCCGGGGTGGGGGCGTACGAGCAGTACTTC.

The V gene is TRBV4-2, the J gene TRBJ2-1, with 13 positions matching TRBD2. With 4 bases clipped from V and 2 bases from J, the junction kept 5 bases outside the gene matches. The length of the CDR3 is 17 residues. Germline CDR1 and CDR2: LGHNA and YNFKEQ. CDR3 residues: CASSPLAGGLTYNEQFF. The CDR3 nucleotides are TGTGCCAGCAGCCCACTAGCGGGGGGGCTTACCTACAATGAGCAGTTCTTC.

CDR3 amino acids: CASRLTGTSNQPQHF. Written as DNA, the CDR3 is TGTGCCAGCAGACTCACAGGGACGAGCAATCAGCCCCAGCATTTT. The chain carries TRBV6-5 and TRBJ1-5; a weak D match, TRBD1 (6 bases). Per germline, CDR1 MNHEY and CDR2 SVGAGI. V lost 6 bases, J lost 1 base, and 13 bases lay in between. The CDR3 contains 15 residues.

The chain is built from TRBV10-3 and TRBJ1-4; possibly TRBD1 for D (6 bases). V was cut by 3 bases and J by 5 bases, with 10 bases left in between. This CDR3 is 14 amino acids long. The germline CDR1 and CDR2 sequences are ENHRY and SYGVKD. CDR3 sequence (DNA): TGTGCCATCAGTGATGGGCAGGGGAATGAAAAACTGTTTTTT. Its translation is CAISDGQGNEKLFF.

The V gene is TRBV19, the J gene TRBJ1-1, with a possible D match to TRBD1 (5 bases). Trimming removed 5 bases from V and 1 base from J, with 8 bases in between. Germline values: CDR1 LNHDA, CDR2 SQIVND (reference sequence). The CDR3 consists of 13 residues. In DNA, the CDR3 is TGTGCCAGTAGTCAGGGCGGGAACACTGAAGCTTTCTTT. Residues: CASSQGGNTEAFF.

The chain recombines TRBV30 with TRBJ2-1; D may be TRBD2 (5 bases). The CDR3 covers 14 residues. Germline V lookup: CDR1 GTSNPN, CDR2 SVGIG (reference sequence). With 0 bases removed from V and 7 bases from J, the gap between germline ends came to 13 bases. In DNA form, the CDR3 reads TGTGCCTGGAGTGTACTAGGGAAGAGGAATGAGCAGTTCTTC. It codes for CAWSVLGKRNEQFF.

V is TRBV6-5 and J is TRBJ1-6; maybe TRBD1 (5 bases). V dropped 11 bases and J dropped 4 bases, with 12 bases sitting between them. Per the germline V gene, CDR1 is MNHEY and CDR2 is SVGAGI. There are 13 residues in the CDR3. The CDR3 protein is CAGGTDYNSPLHF. As DNA, the CDR3 is TGTGCCGGGGGGACGGATTATAATTCACCCCTCCACTTT.

V is TRBV24-1 and J is TRBJ2-2, with no clear D. V was clipped by 5 bases and J by 0 bases, with 9 bases between them. Germline V gene sequence: CDR1 KGHDR, CDR2 SFDVKD. CDR3 size: 15 residues. The CDR3 DNA is TGTGCCACCAGTGGGAGCCCACCGAACACCGGGGAGCTGTTTTTT. Protein: CATSGSPPNTGELFF.

The chain employs TRBV7-6 and TRBJ1-2; tentatively, D is TRBD1 (6 bases). The CDR3 runs 16 residues. Germline V gene lookup returns CDR1 SGHVS and CDR2 FNYEAQ. Trimming cost V 0 bases and J 4 bases, with 15 bases left between them. In DNA form, the CDR3 reads TGTGCCAGCAGCTTAGCGGGGGAGTCAGGGGTCTATGGCTACACCTTC. Translating gives CASSLAGESGVYGYTF.

This chain joins TRBV11-2 and TRBJ1-3, with 8 bases that match TRBD1. Per the germline V gene, CDR1 is SGHAT and CDR2 is FQNNGV. The CDR3 is made up of 16 amino acids. The V segment lost 5 bases and the J segment 2 bases; nucleotides outside the gene matches: 8. CDR3 amino acids: CASSGRQGNAGNTIYF. The CDR3 DNA reads TGTGCCAGCAGCGGACGACAGGGGAACGCTGGAAACACCATATATTTT.

The chain links TRBV7-6 to TRBJ2-1; 11 bases fit TRBD2. The length of the CDR3 is 16 residues. Germline values: CDR1 SGHVS, CDR2 FNYEAQ. The trim removed 1 base at V and 3 bases at J, leaving 2 bases unmatched. For the CDR3, the DNA is TGTGCCAGCAGCTTAGGAACTAGCGGGGGCTACAATGAGCAGTTCTTC. Its protein product is CASSLGTSGGYNEQFF.

The CDR3: CASSLGQNSGNTIYF. The CDR3, as DNA: TGTGCCAGCAGCTTGGGGCAGAACTCTGGAAACACCATATATTTT. The gene calls are TRBV11-2 and TRBJ1-3, with D possibly matching TRBD1 (5 bases). V lost 3 bases to trimming and J lost 0 bases, with 9 bases between them. CDR1 and CDR2 (germline): SGHAT, FQNNGV. The CDR3 loop spans 15 amino acids.